This TCR beta chain emerged from a study of blood T cell repertoires in COVID-19. For the study at large: COVID-19 samples collected from the United States, Italy and Spain covered acute and convalescent phases. The cDNA or gDNA used as material had been derived from T cells, B-cell-depleted T cells, or PBMCs.

The CDR3 runs to 14 residues. The trim removed 3 bases at V and 4 bases at J, leaving 2 bases unmatched. The V gene's germline CDR1 is SGDLS and CDR2 YYNGEE. Per the study methods: Estimates of nucleated cell counts were drawn from the amplification of reference gene primers. Method: immunoSEQ multiplex PCR; TCRdb's copy keeps in-frame clones and lacks some. V, J and clone size were drawn from that table, and D and trimming were deduced from the DNA. This table has roughly 250,000 clones, approximately 80% appearing once. The rearrangement links TRBV9 to TRBJ2-1; 9 bases agree with TRBD1. Sequencing was performed on peripheral blood. This TCR derives from a woman between 50 and 59 years old with acute or convalescent COVID-19. This chain's CDR3 is CASSGGQGYNEQFF. As DNA, the CDR3 is TGTGCCAGCAGCGGGGGACAGGGATACAATGAGCAGTTCTTC. Using reference TRBV9 and TRBJ2-1 for the parts outside the CDR3, the full variable domain is DSGVTQTPKHLITATGQRVTLRCSPRSGDLSVYWYQQSLDQGLQFLIQYYNGEERAKGNILERFSAQQFPDLHSELNLSSLELGDSALYFCASSGGQGYNEQFFGPGTRLTVL.